This T cell receptor beta chain was retrieved from a study of T cells after yellow fever vaccination. Overall study results and limits: Primary-vaccination clones mostly resurfaced post-booster (about 95% CD4, roughly 90% CD8). A secondary response was less intense yet reached its peak sooner, at day 5 versus 15.

The CDR3 is 18 residues long. Trimming pared 7 bases from V and 3 bases from J, leaving 26 bases between. Germline V gene sequence: CDR1 MNHEY, CDR2 SMNVEV (reference sequence). About this clonotype: Its antigen is unknown. Given a much more abundant clone one base away, this may be a read error.

UMIs and a universal primer site were added when TCR cDNA was made by 5'RACE template switching. MiXCR, run by TCRdb on the 5' RACE reads, gives a single entry per CDR3 protein. The sample yields 150,000 or so distinct CDR3 sequences, just over 6.5% seen once. The material sequenced was CD4+ T cells sorted from PBMCs, taken 10 days after the yellow fever booster vaccination. The chain couples TRBV27 to TRBJ2-3; weak D call: TRBD2 (6 bases). The source of this sequence is a man aged 25-45 years who received the YFV17D yellow fever vaccine. In DNA, the CDR3 is TGTGCCAGCAATTCCATAGGGCTCCAACCGGGAGTTACAGATACGCAGTATTTT. Its translation is CASNSIGLQPGVTDTQYF.